This is a list of T cell receptor beta chains from one sample in a study of Graves' ophthalmopathy and Graves' hyperthyroidism. One entry per CDR3 protein, called by TCRdb with MiXCR from the multiplex PCR reads. The sample includes about 620,000 distinct CDR3 sequences, about a fifth of them seen just once. Sequenced sample: peripheral blood. These receptors originate from a young woman with stable Graves' hyperthyroidism. Some clones in this sample may be carry-over from other donors' samples. CDR3s include the opening cysteine and the closing phenylalanine or tryptophan. The D gene is left open where the match is weak. Size is omitted from some rows. Given values are once, few, many or a class for expanded clones.

TRBJ1-5	NA	TRBV28	many	TGTGCCAGCAGGCCGGCAGCGGCTGGAAATCAGCCCCAGCATTTT	CASRPAAAGNQPQHF
TRBJ2-7	TRBD1	TRBV7-8	many	TGTGCCAGCAGCTTAAGGTGGGGGACAGGGGTCTACGAGCAGTACTTC	CASSLRWGTGVYEQYF
TRBJ2-2	TRBD2	TRBV27	many	TGTGCCAGCAGTTTATTTCCTAGCGGAATTGACGCGAACACCGGGGAGCTGTTTTTT	CASSLFPSGIDANTGELFF
TRBJ1-6	TRBD1	TRBV2	many	TGTGCCAGCAGGACCGGGACAGGACGTTCACCCCTCCACTTT	CASRTGTGRSPLHF
TRBJ1-2	NA	TRBV4-2	many	TGTGCCAGCAGCCAAGTTCCGGGGGATGGCTACACCTTC	CASSQVPGDGYTF
TRBJ1-2	NA	TRBV6-5	many	TGTGCCAGCAGCCTCCGGGGGCCATATGGCTACACCTTC	CASSLRGPYGYTF
TRBJ2-7	NA	TRBV12-3/TRBV12-4	NA	TGTGCCAGCAGTTTATACGGGACGGATTACGAGCAGTACTTC	CASSLYGTDYEQYF
TRBJ1-6	TRBD1	TRBV28	NA	TGTGCCAGCAGTTCAGGACAGGGGGTTAATTCACCCCTCCACTTT	CASSSGQGVNSPLHF
TRBJ1-2	NA	TRBV6-5	many	TGTGCCAGCAGTTACGACTCCATGGGGTATGGCTACACCTTC	CASSYDSMGYGYTF
TRBJ2-5	TRBD2	TRBV12-3/TRBV12-4	many	TGTGCCAGCAGTTCGGGGGGTGGGCCCCAAGAGACCCAGTACTTC	CASSSGGGPQETQYF
TRBJ2-5	TRBD2	TRBV4-1	many	TGCGCCAGCAGCCAAGGATCAGGGAGGGAAGAGACCCAGTACTTC	CASSQGSGREETQYF
TRBJ1-1	NA	TRBV11-2	many	TGTGCCAGCAGCTTGAGGCCCAGGCCCGCGAACACTGAAGCTTTCTTT	CASSLRPRPANTEAFF
TRBJ1-1	NA	TRBV29-1	NA	TGCAGCGTTGAAGATCAGGGAAACACTGAAGCTTTCTTT	CSVEDQGNTEAFF
TRBJ1-1	NA	TRBV11-1	few	TGTGCCAGCAGTCCCCGGATTGAAGGCACTGAAGCTTTCTTT	CASSPRIEGTEAFF
TRBJ1-2	NA	TRBV12-5	few	TGTGCTAGTGGTACCGTACAGAGGTTGAGAGGCTACACCTTC	CASGTVQRLRGYTF
TRBJ1-2	TRBD1	TRBV12-3/TRBV12-4	many	TGTGCCAGCGTGGGGGGATTGACAGGGGGCAGATATGGCTACACCTTC	CASVGGLTGGRYGYTF
TRBJ1-2	TRBD1	TRBV6-5	many	TGTGCCAGCAGTTCATTGACAGGGGATTATGGCTACACCTTC	CASSSLTGDYGYTF
TRBJ1-1	NA	TRBV6-5	NA	TGTGCCAGCAGTTACGCGGGGGCGCCGGGCACTGAAGCTTTCTTT	CASSYAGAPGTEAFF
TRBJ1-2	NA	TRBV29-1	many	TGCAGCGCCCCGTGGGCGGGAGGCTACACCTTC	CSAPWAGGYTF
TRBJ1-2	TRBD1	TRBV20-1	many	TGCAGTGCCCCCGACAGGGGGGCCTATGGCTACACCTTC	CSAPDRGAYGYTF
TRBJ1-6	TRBD1	TRBV6-1	many	TGTGCCAGCCGGACGTTGACAGGGCTCTATAATTCACCCCTCCACTTT	CASRTLTGLYNSPLHF
TRBJ2-7	NA	TRBV6-2/TRBV6-3	many	TGTGCCAGCACCCCGGGGCGATCCTACGAGCAGTACTTC	CASTPGRSYEQYF
TRBJ2-2	NA	TRBV10-1	many	TGCGCCAGCAGTGATACGTCGGGAATGGCGACCGGGGAGCTGTTTTTT	CASSDTSGMATGELFF
TRBJ2-7	NA	TRBV3-1	few	TGTGCCACCATGTCCTCGGACGCCAGCTCCTACGAGCAGTACTTC	CATMSSDASSYEQYF
TRBJ1-3	NA	TRBV6-2/TRBV6-3	many	TGTGCCAGCAGTTATATCCCAGAATCTGGAAACACCATATATTTT	CASSYIPESGNTIYF
TRBJ2-3	TRBD2	TRBV20-1	NA	TGCAGTGCTACTTTAGCGGGGGGGTATACGCAGTATTTT	CSATLAGGYTQYF
TRBJ1-5	NA	TRBV19	NA	TGTGCCAGTAGTCAACCCTCGGGGGCCCAGCATTTT	CASSQPSGAQHF
TRBJ1-2	NA	TRBV6-2/TRBV6-3	NA	TGTGCCAGCAGTCCAACGACAGTCTACGGTGGCTACACCTTC	CASSPTTVYGGYTF
TRBJ2-7	TRBD1	TRBV28	NA	TGTGCCAGCAGTTACCCCCCACAGGGGAACGAGCAGTACTTC	CASSYPPQGNEQYF